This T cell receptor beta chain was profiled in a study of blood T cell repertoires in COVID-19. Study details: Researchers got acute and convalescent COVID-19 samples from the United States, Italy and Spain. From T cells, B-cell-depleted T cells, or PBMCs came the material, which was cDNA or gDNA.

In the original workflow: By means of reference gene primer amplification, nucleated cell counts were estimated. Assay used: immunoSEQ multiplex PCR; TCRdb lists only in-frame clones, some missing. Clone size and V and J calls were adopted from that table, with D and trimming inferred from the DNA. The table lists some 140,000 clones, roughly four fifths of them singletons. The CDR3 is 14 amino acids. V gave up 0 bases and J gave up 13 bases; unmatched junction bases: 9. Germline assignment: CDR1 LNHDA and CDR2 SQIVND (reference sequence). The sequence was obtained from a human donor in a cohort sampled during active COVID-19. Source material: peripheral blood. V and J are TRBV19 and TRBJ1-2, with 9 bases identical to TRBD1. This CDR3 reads CASSIDRTGEGSTF. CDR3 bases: TGTGCCAGTAGTATAGATCGGACAGGGGAAGGGAGCACCTTC.